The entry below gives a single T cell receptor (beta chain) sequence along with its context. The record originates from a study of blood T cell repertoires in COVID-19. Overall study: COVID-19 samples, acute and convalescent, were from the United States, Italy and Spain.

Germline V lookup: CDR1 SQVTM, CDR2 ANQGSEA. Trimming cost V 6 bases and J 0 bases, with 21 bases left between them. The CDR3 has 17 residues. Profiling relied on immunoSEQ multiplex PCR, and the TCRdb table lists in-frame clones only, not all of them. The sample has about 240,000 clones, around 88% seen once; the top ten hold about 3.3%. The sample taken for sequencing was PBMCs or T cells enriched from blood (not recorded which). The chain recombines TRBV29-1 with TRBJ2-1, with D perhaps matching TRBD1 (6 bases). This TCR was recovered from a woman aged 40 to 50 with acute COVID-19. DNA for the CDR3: TGCAGCGTCGAGGTAGTGGCAGGGGCGAGCTCCTACAATGAGCAGTTCTTC. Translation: CSVEVVAGASSYNEQFF.